The 18 T cell receptor beta chains presented below share a single source sample, sequenced in a study of regulatory T cells in long-lasting Graves disease. Described time point: newly diagnosed GD, antithyroid drugs for less than 3 months. The authors made the TCR library using RNA they extracted from PBMCs. Building the TCR beta libraries relied on iRepertoire HTBI primers, and CDR3 regions underwent Arm-PCR. TCRdb re-called the multiplex PCR reads through MiXCR, storing one row per CDR3 protein. The table shows around 450,000 distinct CDR3 sequences, with 15% to 20% occurring only once. The same specimen was also included in a second study, on T cells in Graves' hyperthyroidism and ophthalmopathy.

Sequenced material: peripheral blood mononuclear cells (PBMCs), taken at new diagnosis, from a patient treated with antithyroid drugs. All receptors derive from a man aged 35-49 years with Graves disease.

The CDR3 region is CSATVIQGADYGYTF. The CDR3 nucleotides are TGCAGTGCCACAGTGATACAGGGGGCAGACTATGGCTACACCTTC. J is TRBJ1-2 and V is TRBV20-1; the match to TRBD1 covers 9 bases. This CDR3 region has 15 residues. Losses at the gene ends were 6 bases for V and 3 bases for J; bases not matched to a gene: 11. CDR1 and CDR2 (germline): DFQATT, SNEGSKA (reference sequence).

The V gene is TRBV6-1, the J gene TRBJ1-5, with unresolved D. CDR1 and CDR2 (germline): MNHNS, SASEGT. Trimming stripped 4 bases from V and 1 base from J, with 8 bases between. This CDR3 is 14 amino acids long. The CDR3 bases are TGTGCCAGCAGTGCCCTCCGGAGCAATCAGCCCCAGCATTTT. Amino acid sequence: CASSALRSNQPQHF.

The rearrangement links TRBV4-1 to TRBJ1-1; D call uncertain. Germline lookup yields CDR1 MGHRA and CDR2 YSYEKL. The CDR3 loop spans 13 amino acids. V gave up 0 bases and J gave up 11 bases, with 13 bases separating them. The CDR3 DNA follows: TGCGCCAGCAGCCAAGATACGGGGAGATGGGCTTTCTTT. Translation: CASSQDTGRWAFF.

This clonotype was seen repeatedly, ten times or more. The V gene is TRBV7-3, the J gene TRBJ2-1, with no clear D. Trimming stripped 5 bases from V and 5 bases from J, with 10 bases between. Germline values: CDR1 SGHTA, CDR2 FQGTGA. The CDR3 sequence is 13 residues long. The CDR3 bases are TGTGCCAGCAGCACCTCTAGGGACAATGAGCAGTTCTTC. This sequence encodes CASSTSRDNEQFF.

This clonotype was detected a few times. The chain links TRBV27 to TRBJ2-7; TRBD1 matches at 7 bases. The ends lost 5 bases at V and 3 bases at J; junction bases unmatched: 7. Looked up from germline, CDR1 is MNHEY and CDR2 is SMNVEV (reference sequence). The CDR3 consists of 14 residues. CDR3 residues: CASSLRRQGYEQYF. The CDR3 DNA follows: TGTGCCAGCAGTCTCCGGAGACAGGGCTACGAGCAGTACTTC.

This clonotype was picked up many times. This chain connects TRBV28 to TRBJ1-2; TRBD1 matches at 9 bases. The CDR3 is 15 amino acids. J was trimmed by 4 bases and V by 2 bases; bases with no gene match: 5. Germline CDR1 MDHEN, CDR2 SYDVKM. DNA for the CDR3: TGTGCCAGCAGTTTACTGACAGGGGGGGTCTATGGCTACACCTTC. Translated, it gives CASSLLTGGVYGYTF.

Turning to this clonotype: Possible read error: a much larger clone is one base away. The chain links TRBV11-2 to TRBJ2-1, with TRBD2 matching over 14 bases. Germline V gene lookup returns CDR1 SGHAT and CDR2 FQNNGV. CDR3 length: 14 residues. CDR3 protein: CACSPGTSGRFLFF. The CDR3 DNA reads as TGTGCCTGCAGCCCCGGGACTAGCGGGAGATTTTTGTTCTTC.

Only a few counts were recorded for this clonotype. V gene TRBV4-2 combines with J gene TRBJ1-3, with D perhaps TRBD1 (6 bases). The CDR3 consists of 14 residues. With 3 bases removed from V and 3 bases from J, the gap between germline ends came to 9 bases. Germline-derived CDR1 and CDR2 are LGHNA and YNFKEQ. DNA for the CDR3: TGTGCCAGCAGCCAGGGGGCGGGTGGAAACACCATATATTTT. It specifies CASSQGAGGNTIYF.

This clonotype has more than one count but fewer than ten. The chain links TRBV20-1 to TRBJ2-1; 7 bases fit TRBD1. CDR3 size: 13 residues. Losses at the gene ends were 3 bases for V and 6 bases for J; bases not matched to a gene: 5. Germline V gene sequence: CDR1 DFQATT, CDR2 SNEGSKA (reference sequence). CDR3 in amino acids: CSARRQGSNEQFF. CDR3 DNA sequence: TGCAGTGCTAGGCGACAGGGTAGCAATGAGCAGTTCTTC.

The table lists this clonotype with a few counts. The J gene is TRBJ2-1, the V gene TRBV4-2; 7 bases align to TRBD2. J was trimmed by 9 bases and V by 1 base; bases with no gene match: 15. The CDR3 runs to 17 residues. Per germline, CDR1 LGHNA and CDR2 YNFKEQ. CDR3 in DNA: TGTGCCAGCAGCCAAGGAGGGACTATGGTACTCGTGGGTGAGCAGTTCTTC. Translated: CASSQGGTMVLVGEQFF.

This clonotype was counted ten times or more. The V call is TRBV5-1, the J call TRBJ2-1; 7 bases are shared with TRBD2. Trimming at V came to 1 base and at J to 6 bases, leaving 4 bases not matched to a gene. This CDR3 contains 14 residues. Germline V CDR1 and CDR2: SGHRS, YFSETQ. The CDR3 here is CASSLSSGTNEQFF. In DNA form, the CDR3 reads TGCGCCAGCAGCTTGTCAAGCGGGACCAATGAGCAGTTCTTC.

Many counts were recorded for this clonotype. The rearrangement links TRBV7-6 to TRBJ2-7; D uncertain. Germline CDR1 is SGHVS and CDR2 is FNYEAQ. V gave up 2 bases and J gave up 6 bases, with 14 bases separating them. This CDR3 is built from 14 residues. CDR3 amino acids: CASSLRVGSTEQYF. The CDR3 DNA reads TGTGCCAGCAGCTTACGGGTAGGATCGACCGAGCAGTACTTC. Using reference TRBV7-6 and TRBJ2-7 for the parts outside the CDR3, the full variable domain is GAGVSQSPRYKVTKRGQDVALRCDPISGHVSLYWYRQALGQGPEFLTYFNYEAQQDKSGLPNDRFSAERPEGSISTLTIQRTEQRDSAMYRCASSLRVGSTEQYFGPGTRLTVT.

This clonotype appeared many times. The V and J genes are TRBV3-1 and TRBJ2-1; 7 bases are shared with TRBD1. The junction had 5 bases not matched to a gene; V was cut back by 4 bases and J by 2 bases. CDR1 is LGHDT, CDR2 YNNKEL, per germline (reference sequence). This CDR3 contains 15 residues. The CDR3 spells CASSRQGRTYNEQFF. The DNA of the CDR3 is TGTGCCAGCAGCCGACAGGGACGAACCTACAATGAGCAGTTCTTC.

The rearrangement joins TRBV20-1 to TRBJ1-1, with D unclear. CDR3 length: 13 residues. With 3 bases removed from V and 4 bases from J, the gap between germline ends came to 12 bases. Germline loops: CDR1 DFQATT, CDR2 SNEGSKA (reference sequence). DNA of the CDR3: TGCAGTGCTAGGGCCCAAATTGTCACTGAAGCTTTCTTT. The encoded protein is CSARAQIVTEAFF.

The sample holds many counts of this clonotype. This chain uses TRBV20-1 with TRBJ2-1, with a tentative D call TRBD1 (5 bases). CDR1 is DFQATT, CDR2 SNEGSKA, per germline (reference sequence). There are 12 residues in the CDR3. V dropped 3 bases and J dropped 10 bases, with 13 bases sitting between them. The CDR3, as DNA: TGCAGTGCTAGGCAGGGAATGGGGGAGCAGTTCTTC. Translated, it gives CSARQGMGEQFF.

This clonotype appeared a few times. This chain links TRBV5-1 with TRBJ2-1; 7 bases are shared with TRBD1. The CDR3 runs to 15 residues. V was clipped by 0 bases and J by 5 bases; unmatched bases: 5. The germline gives CDR1 SGHRS, CDR2 YFSETQ. This chain's CDR3 is CASSLVLQGNNEQFF. CDR3 bases: TGCGCCAGCAGCTTGGTGCTACAGGGGAACAATGAGCAGTTCTTC.

In this sample, this clonotype turned up many times. The DNA for the CDR3 is TGTGCCATCAGTGACGGAGAGATGAACACTGAAGCTTTCTTT. It codes for CAISDGEMNTEAFF. The V gene is TRBV10-3, the J gene TRBJ1-1; no clear D gene. V gave up 3 bases and J gave up 0 bases, with 8 bases separating them. CDR1 and CDR2 (germline): ENHRY, SYGVKD. This CDR3 has 14 amino acids.

This clonotype was seen ten or more times. The chain links TRBV6-5 to TRBJ1-2, with 8 bases identical to TRBD1. Germline V CDR1 and CDR2: MNHEY, SVGAGI. This CDR3 spans 16 amino acids. V trimming: 4 bases; J trimming: 0 bases; junction bases outside the gene matches: 7. The CDR3 spells CASSSRQGTSNYGYTF. As DNA, the CDR3 is TGTGCCAGCAGTTCTCGACAGGGGACCTCTAACTATGGCTACACCTTC.